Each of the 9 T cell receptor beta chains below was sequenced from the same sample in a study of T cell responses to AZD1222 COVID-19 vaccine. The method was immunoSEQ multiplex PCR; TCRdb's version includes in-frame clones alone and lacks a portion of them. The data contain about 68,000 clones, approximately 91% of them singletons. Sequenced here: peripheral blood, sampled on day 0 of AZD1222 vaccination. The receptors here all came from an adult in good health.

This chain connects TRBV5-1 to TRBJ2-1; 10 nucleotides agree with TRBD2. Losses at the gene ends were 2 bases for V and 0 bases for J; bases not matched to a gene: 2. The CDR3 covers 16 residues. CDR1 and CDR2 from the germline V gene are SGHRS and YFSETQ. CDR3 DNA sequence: TGCGCCAGCAGCTTAGCGGGAGGGAGCTCCTACAATGAGCAGTTCTTC. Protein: CASSLAGGSSYNEQFF.

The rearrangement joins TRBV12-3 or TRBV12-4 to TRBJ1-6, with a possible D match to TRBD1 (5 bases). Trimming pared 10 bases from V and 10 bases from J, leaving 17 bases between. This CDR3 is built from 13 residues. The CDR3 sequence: CATSGQAGSPLHF. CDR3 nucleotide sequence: TGTGCCACCTCGGGGCAGGCGGGCTCACCCCTCCACTTT.

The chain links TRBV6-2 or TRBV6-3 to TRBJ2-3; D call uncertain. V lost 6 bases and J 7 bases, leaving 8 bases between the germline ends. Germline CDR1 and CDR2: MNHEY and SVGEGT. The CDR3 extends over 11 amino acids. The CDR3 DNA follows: TGTGCCAGCAGCCCTAAGAATACGCAGTATTTT. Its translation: CASSPKNTQYF.

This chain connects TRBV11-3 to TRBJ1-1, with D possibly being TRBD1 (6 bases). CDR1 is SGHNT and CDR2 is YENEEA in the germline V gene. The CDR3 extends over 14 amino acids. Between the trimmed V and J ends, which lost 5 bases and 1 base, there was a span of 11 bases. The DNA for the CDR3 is TGTGCCAGCAGCCCATCGACAGGGAACACTGAAGCTTTCTTT. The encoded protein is CASSPSTGNTEAFF.

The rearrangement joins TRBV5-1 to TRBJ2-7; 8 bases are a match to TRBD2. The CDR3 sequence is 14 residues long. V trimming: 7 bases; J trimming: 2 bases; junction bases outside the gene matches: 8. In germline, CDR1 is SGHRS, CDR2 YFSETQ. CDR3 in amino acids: CASWGAGETYEQYF. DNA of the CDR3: TGCGCCAGCTGGGGAGCGGGAGAGACCTACGAGCAGTACTTC.

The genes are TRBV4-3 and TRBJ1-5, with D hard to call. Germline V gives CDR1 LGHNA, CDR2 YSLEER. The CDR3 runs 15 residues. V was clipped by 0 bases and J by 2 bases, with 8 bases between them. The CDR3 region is CASSQDRHGNQPQHF. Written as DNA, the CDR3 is TGCGCCAGCAGCCAAGACCGACATGGCAATCAGCCCCAGCATTTT.

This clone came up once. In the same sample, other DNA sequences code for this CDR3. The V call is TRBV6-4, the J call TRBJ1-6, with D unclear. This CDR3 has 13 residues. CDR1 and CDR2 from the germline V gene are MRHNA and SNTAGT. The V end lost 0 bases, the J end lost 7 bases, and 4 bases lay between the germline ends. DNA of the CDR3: TGTGCCAGCAGTGACTCAGGGAATTCACCCCTCCACTTT. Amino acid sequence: CASSDSGNSPLHF.

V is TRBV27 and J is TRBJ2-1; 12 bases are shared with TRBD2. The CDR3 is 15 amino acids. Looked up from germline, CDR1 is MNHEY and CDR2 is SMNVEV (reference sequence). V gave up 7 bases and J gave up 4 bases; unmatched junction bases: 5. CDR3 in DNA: TGTGCCAGCATAATGACTAGCGGGGGTTACAATGAGCAGTTCTTC. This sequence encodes CASIMTSGGYNEQFF.

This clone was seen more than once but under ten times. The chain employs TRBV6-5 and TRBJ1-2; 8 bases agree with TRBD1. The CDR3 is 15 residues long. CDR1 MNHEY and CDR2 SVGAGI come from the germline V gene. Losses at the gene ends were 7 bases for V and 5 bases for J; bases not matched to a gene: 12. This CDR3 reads CASTQDRVLVYGYTF. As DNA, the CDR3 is TGTGCCAGCACCCAGGACAGGGTGTTAGTGTATGGCTACACCTTC.